These T cell receptor beta chains were read from a single sample in a study of T cell repertoires in cytomegalovirus infection. No antigen has been assigned to these receptors. TCRdb itself ran the reads through MiXCR, one entry per CDR3 protein. The sample includes hundreds of thousands of distinct CDR3 sequences, 30% to 40% of them seen just once. Specimen: cultured PBMCs, collected from culture after CMV antigen stimulation. The receptors shown here come from a human donor in good health (CMV status not recorded). Some clones in this sample may be carry-over from other donors' samples. Both conserved end residues are part of each CDR3. The D gene is left open where the match is weak. The listing skips clone size in some rows; elsewhere it reads once, few, many or a size class.

D	size	V	J	CDR3	DNA
NA	NA	TRBV7-2	TRBJ2-5	CASSYRGTQYF	TGTGCCAGCAGCTATAGGGGGACCCAGTACTTC
NA	NA	TRBV12-3/TRBV12-4	TRBJ1-1	CASSPEGLANTEAFF	TGTGCCAGCAGTCCGGAGGGGTTGGCGAACACTGAAGCTTTCTTT
TRBD1	few	TRBV11-2	TRBJ2-1	CASRSPRGLEQFF	TGTGCCAGCAGATCGCCTAGGGGGCTTGAGCAGTTCTTC
NA	NA	TRBV10-2	TRBJ2-5	CASSERSGQETQYF	TGCGCCAGCAGTGAGAGGAGCGGCCAAGAGACCCAGTACTTC
NA	few	TRBV2	TRBJ1-5	CASSRSGNSNQPQHF	TGTGCCAGCAGTAGGTCAGGGAATAGCAATCAGCCCCAGCATTTT
NA	NA	TRBV18	TRBJ2-3	CASSPERDTQYF	TGTGCCAGCTCACCCGAACGGGATACGCAGTATTTT
TRBD2	few	TRBV7-2	TRBJ2-5	CASSLGTSWETQYF	TGTGCCAGCAGCTTAGGGACTAGCTGGGAGACCCAGTACTTC
NA	many	TRBV7-2	TRBJ2-3	CASNLFGGLEPPDTQYF	TGTGCCAGCAACCTCTTCGGGGGTCTAGAACCCCCAGATACGCAGTATTTT
NA	NA	TRBV25-1	TRBJ1-1	CASSDWWVGAEAFF	TGTGCCAGCAGTGACTGGTGGGTGGGGGCTGAAGCTTTCTTT
NA	NA	TRBV3-1	TRBJ1-6	CASSLDPKDSPLHF	TGTGCCAGCAGCCTAGACCCAAAGGATTCACCCCTCCACTTT
NA	few	TRBV6-1	TRBJ1-1	CASSEEGREAFF	TGTGCCAGCTCTGAAGAGGGGCGGGAGGCTTTCTTT
NA	few	TRBV6-2/TRBV6-3	TRBJ2-2	CASGNTGELFF	TGTGCCAGCGGAAACACCGGGGAGCTGTTTTTT
NA	few	TRBV19	TRBJ2-1	CASSRTESYNEQFF	TGTGCCAGTAGCCGGACAGAGAGCTACAATGAGCAGTTCTTC
TRBD2	NA	TRBV12-3/TRBV12-4	TRBJ2-5	CASSRLAETQYF	TGTGCCAGCAGTAGACTAGCCGAGACCCAGTACTTC
NA	NA	TRBV5-1	TRBJ2-1	CASSFDSASNEQFF	TGCGCCAGCAGCTTTGACTCAGCTTCCAATGAGCAGTTCTTC
NA	once	TRBV28	TRBJ1-1	CASSHPEGVGDTEAFF	TGTGCCAGCAGTCATCCTGAAGGGGTGGGGGACACTGAAGCTTTCTTT
TRBD2	many	TRBV7-2	TRBJ2-1	CASSLGTSGSYNEQFF	TGTGCCAGCAGCTTAGGGACTAGCGGGTCCTACAATGAGCAGTTCTTC
NA	NA	TRBV27	TRBJ1-4	CASSLNFATNEKLFF	TGTGCCAGCAGTTTGAACTTTGCAACTAATGAAAAACTGTTTTTT
NA	many	TRBV7-2	TRBJ1-1	CASSLAWGTEAFF	TGTGCCAGCAGCTTAGCCTGGGGCACTGAAGCTTTCTTT
NA	NA	TRBV20-1	TRBJ1-6	CSAWGPGDYNSPLHF	TGCAGTGCTTGGGGCCCGGGGGATTATAATTCACCCCTCCACTTT
NA	NA	TRBV4-1	TRBJ1-5	CASSYDASNQPQHF	TGCGCCAGCAGTTACGACGCTAGCAATCAGCCCCAGCATTTT
NA	NA	TRBV4-1	TRBJ2-1	CASSQVPWRGRDNEQFF	TGCGCCAGCAGCCAAGTGCCCTGGAGGGGTAGGGACAATGAGCAGTTCTTC
NA	NA	TRBV19	TRBJ1-2	CASRLSSGSQGYGYTF	TGTGCCAGCAGACTCTCTAGCGGCTCCCAAGGCTATGGCTACACCTTC
TRBD1	NA	TRBV4-1	TRBJ2-1	CASSLSWTGRYEQFF	TGCGCCAGCAGTCTATCTTGGACAGGGCGGTATGAGCAGTTCTTC
TRBD1	once	TRBV4-1	TRBJ1-5	CASSQGQGARKPQHF	TGTGCCAGCAGCCAAGGCCAGGGGGCGCGAAAGCCCCAGCATTTT
NA	NA	TRBV6-6	TRBJ2-7	CASRSHPNEQYF	TGTGCCAGCAGATCACACCCTAACGAGCAGTACTTC